Each of the 7 T cell receptor beta chains below was sequenced from the same sample in a study of cytomegalovirus exposure and HLA in healthy donors. Both 60 Vbeta primers and 13 Jbeta primers went into the PCR. Repertoires were generated with immunoSEQ multiplex PCR, while TCRdb's copy carries only in-frame clones and drops some. The sample lists around 130,000 clones; around 66% were seen once. Sequenced material: PBMCs. The receptors shown here come from a woman aged 40-49 years in good health and CMV-seropositive.

The V and J genes are TRBV7-9 and TRBJ2-2; D is possibly TRBD1 (5 bases). The CDR3 is made up of 16 amino acids. Trimming took off 6 bases at V and 3 bases at J, with 17 bases between the two ends. CDR1 is SEHNR and CDR2 is FQNEAQ in the germline V gene (reference sequence). The CDR3: CASRPKDSSYTGELFF. The CDR3 region has the DNA TGTGCCAGCAGGCCTAAAGACAGCTCCTACACCGGGGAGCTGTTTTTT. Full variable domain (rest looked up from reference TRBV7-9 and TRBJ2-2): DTGVSQNPRHKITKRGQNVTFRCDPISEHNRLYWYRQTLGQGPEFLTYFQNEAQLEKSRLLSDRFSAERPKGSFSTLEIQRTEQGDSAMYLCASRPKDSSYTGELFFGEGSRLTVL.

This chain uses TRBV19 with TRBJ2-3; 7 nucleotides agree with TRBD1. CDR1 is LNHDA, CDR2 SQIVND, per germline (reference sequence). The CDR3 extends over 16 amino acids. The J segment lost 8 bases and the V segment lost 1 base, leaving 12 bases of the junction unmatched. The DNA of the CDR3 is TGTGCCAGTAGTATAGGGACACCAGGGGGTACTGGTACGCAGTATTTT. This sequence encodes CASSIGTPGGTGTQYF.

The rearrangement joins TRBV27 to TRBJ1-6, with D uncertain. This CDR3 comprises 13 residues. CDR1 and CDR2 from the germline V gene are MNHEY and SMNVEV (reference sequence). Trimming cost V 0 bases and J 12 bases, with 9 bases left between them. The CDR3: CASSLSPGGPLHF. The DNA of the CDR3 is TGTGCCAGCAGTTTATCCCCCGGTGGACCCCTCCACTTT.

The rearrangement uses TRBV7-9 and TRBJ2-3; 10 positions agree with TRBD2. Losses at the gene ends were 5 bases for V and 1 base for J; bases not matched to a gene: 3. The CDR3 loop spans 15 amino acids. Germline V CDR1 and CDR2: SEHNR, FQNEAQ (reference sequence). The CDR3 region is CASSEGLAGTDTQYF. The CDR3 DNA sequence: TGTGCCAGCAGCGAAGGACTAGCGGGCACAGATACGCAGTATTTT.

The J gene is TRBJ2-7, the V gene TRBV11-3, with TRBD2 as a possible D gene (6 bases). With 3 bases removed from V and 6 bases from J, the gap between germline ends came to 18 bases. The CDR3 runs 15 residues. Germline values: CDR1 SGHNT, CDR2 YENEEA. CDR3 DNA: TGTGCCAGCAGCTTTACCCGGGACTGGCGGGCCGAGCAGTACTTC. Protein: CASSFTRDWRAEQYF.

This chain joins TRBV19 and TRBJ2-1; TRBD2 might be the D (5 bases). Germline-derived CDR1 and CDR2 are LNHDA and SQIVND (reference sequence). CDR3 length equals 16 residues. V lost 3 bases and J lost 9, with 21 bases in between. CDR3 residues: CASSITSAATAGEQFF. In nucleotides, the CDR3 is TGTGCCAGTAGTATTACGTCGGCAGCAACGGCGGGTGAGCAGTTCTTC.

J is TRBJ1-5 and V is TRBV7-8, with D unclear. This CDR3 contains 13 residues. Germline CDR1 is SGHVS and CDR2 is FQNEAQ. Trimming cost V 3 bases and J 4 bases, with 7 bases left between them. This CDR3 is CASSLAVNQPQHF. DNA of the CDR3: TGTGCCAGCAGCTTGGCGGTAAATCAGCCCCAGCATTTT.